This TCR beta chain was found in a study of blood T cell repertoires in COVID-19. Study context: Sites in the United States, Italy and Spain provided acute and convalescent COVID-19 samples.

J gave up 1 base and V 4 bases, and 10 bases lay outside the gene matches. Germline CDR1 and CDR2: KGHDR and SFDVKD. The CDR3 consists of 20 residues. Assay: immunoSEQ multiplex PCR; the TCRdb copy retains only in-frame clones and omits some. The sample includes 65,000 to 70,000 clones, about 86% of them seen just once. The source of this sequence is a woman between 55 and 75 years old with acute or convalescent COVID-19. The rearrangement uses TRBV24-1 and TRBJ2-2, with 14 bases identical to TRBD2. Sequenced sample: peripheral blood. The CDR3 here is CATSDLTSGGVFLNTGELFF. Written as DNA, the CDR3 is TGTGCCACCAGTGACCTGACTAGCGGGGGGGTATTTTTGAACACCGGGGAGCTGTTTTTT.